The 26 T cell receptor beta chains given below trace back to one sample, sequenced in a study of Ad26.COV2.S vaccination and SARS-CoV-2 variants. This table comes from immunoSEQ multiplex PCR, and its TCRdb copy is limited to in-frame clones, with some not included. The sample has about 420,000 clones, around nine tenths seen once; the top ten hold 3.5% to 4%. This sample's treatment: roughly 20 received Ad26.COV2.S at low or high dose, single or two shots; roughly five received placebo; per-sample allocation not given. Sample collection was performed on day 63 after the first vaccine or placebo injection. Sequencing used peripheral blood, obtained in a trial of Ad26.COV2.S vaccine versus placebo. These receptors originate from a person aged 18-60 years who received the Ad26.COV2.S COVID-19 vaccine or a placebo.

The CDR3: CASSTPRDNLNEKLFF. In DNA, the CDR3 is TGTGCCAGTAGTACTCCCCGGGACAATCTTAATGAAAAACTGTTTTTT. The genes are TRBV19 and TRBJ1-4; the D gene is possibly TRBD1 (6 bases). The CDR3 consists of 16 residues. V was clipped by 4 bases and J by 4 bases, with 16 bases between them. Germline loops: CDR1 LNHDA, CDR2 SQIVND (reference sequence). The full variable domain, its missing parts supplied by reference TRBV19 and TRBJ1-4, is DGGITQSPKYLFRKEGQNVTLSCEQNLNHDAMYWYRQDPGQGLRLIYYSQIVNDFQKGDIAEGYSVSREKKESFPLTVTSAQKNPTAFYLCASSTPRDNLNEKLFFGSGTQLSVL.

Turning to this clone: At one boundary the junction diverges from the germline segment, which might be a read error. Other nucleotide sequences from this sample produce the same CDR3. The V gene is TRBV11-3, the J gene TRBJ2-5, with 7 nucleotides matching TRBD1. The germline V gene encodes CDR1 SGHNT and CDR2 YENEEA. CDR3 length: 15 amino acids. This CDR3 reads CASSLGQGDQETQYF. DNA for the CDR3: TGTGCCAGCAGCTTAGGGCAGGGGGATCAAGAAACCCAGTACTTC.

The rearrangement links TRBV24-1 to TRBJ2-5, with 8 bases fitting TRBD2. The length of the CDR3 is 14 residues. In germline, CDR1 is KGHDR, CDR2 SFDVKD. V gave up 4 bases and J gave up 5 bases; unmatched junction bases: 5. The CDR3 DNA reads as TGTGCCACCAGTGACCCCGGGGGGGCTGAGACCCAGTACTTC. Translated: CATSDPGGAETQYF.

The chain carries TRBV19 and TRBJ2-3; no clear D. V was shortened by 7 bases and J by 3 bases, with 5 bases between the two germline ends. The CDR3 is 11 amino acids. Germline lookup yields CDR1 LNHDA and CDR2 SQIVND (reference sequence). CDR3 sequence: CASKGTDTQYF. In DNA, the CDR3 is TGTGCCAGTAAAGGTACAGATACGCAGTATTTT.

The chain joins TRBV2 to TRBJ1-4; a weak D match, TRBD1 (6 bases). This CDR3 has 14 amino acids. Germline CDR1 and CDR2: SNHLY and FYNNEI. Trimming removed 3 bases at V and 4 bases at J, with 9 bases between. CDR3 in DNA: TGTGCCAGCAGTGACCGGGACATTAATGAAAAACTGTTTTTT. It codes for CASSDRDINEKLFF.

CDR3 in amino acids: CASSSHTISGNTNGYTF. The CDR3, as DNA: TGTGCCAGCAGCTCACACACCATCAGCGGAAATACTAATGGCTACACCTTC. V and J are TRBV7-9 and TRBJ1-2; D is unclear. CDR1 and CDR2 from the germline V gene are SEHNR and FQNEAQ (reference sequence). This CDR3 spans 17 amino acids. V was clipped by 4 bases and J by 6 bases, with 24 bases between them.

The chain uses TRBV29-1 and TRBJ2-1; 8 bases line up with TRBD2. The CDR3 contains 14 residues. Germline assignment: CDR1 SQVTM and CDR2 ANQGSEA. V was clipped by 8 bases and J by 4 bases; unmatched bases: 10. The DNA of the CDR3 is TGCAGCTCCCGAGCGGTAGCGGGGTACAATGAGCAGTTCTTC. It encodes CSSRAVAGYNEQFF.

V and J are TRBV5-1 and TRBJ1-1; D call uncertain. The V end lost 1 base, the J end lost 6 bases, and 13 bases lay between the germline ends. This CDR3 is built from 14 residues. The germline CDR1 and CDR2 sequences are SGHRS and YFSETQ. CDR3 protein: CASSLIRRNSEAFF. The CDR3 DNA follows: TGCGCCAGCAGCTTGATCCGTAGAAACTCTGAAGCTTTCTTT.

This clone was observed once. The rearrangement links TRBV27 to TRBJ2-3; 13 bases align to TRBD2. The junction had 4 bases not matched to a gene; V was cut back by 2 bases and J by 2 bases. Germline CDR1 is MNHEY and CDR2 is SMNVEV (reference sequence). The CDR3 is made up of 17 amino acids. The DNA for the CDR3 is TGTGCCAGCAGTTTACTGACTAGCGGGGGGCTCACAGATACGCAGTATTTT. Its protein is CASSLLTSGGLTDTQYF.

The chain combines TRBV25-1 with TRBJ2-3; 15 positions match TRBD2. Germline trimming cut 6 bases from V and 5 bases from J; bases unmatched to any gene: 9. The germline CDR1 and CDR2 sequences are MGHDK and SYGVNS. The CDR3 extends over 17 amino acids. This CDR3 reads CASSSRTSGGERDTQYF. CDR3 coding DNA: TGTGCCAGCAGCAGCCGGACTAGCGGGGGGGAGAGAGATACGCAGTATTTT. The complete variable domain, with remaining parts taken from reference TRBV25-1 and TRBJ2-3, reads EADIYQTPRYLVIGTGKKITLECSQTMGHDKMYWYQQDPGMELHLIHYSYGVNSTEKGDLSSESTVSRIRTEHFPLTLESARPSHTSQYLCASSSRTSGGERDTQYFGPGTRLTVL.

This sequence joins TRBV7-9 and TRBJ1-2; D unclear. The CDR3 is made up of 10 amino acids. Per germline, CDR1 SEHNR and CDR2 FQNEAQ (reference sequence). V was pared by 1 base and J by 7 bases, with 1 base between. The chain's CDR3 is CASSLGGYTF. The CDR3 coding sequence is TGTGCCAGCAGCTTAGGTGGCTACACCTTC.

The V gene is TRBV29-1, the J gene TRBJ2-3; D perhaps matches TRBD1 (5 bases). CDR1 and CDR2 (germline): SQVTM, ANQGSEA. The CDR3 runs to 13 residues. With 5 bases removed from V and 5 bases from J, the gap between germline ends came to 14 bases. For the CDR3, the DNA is TGCAGCGTTAACGGACAAAATGGAGATACGCAGTATTTT. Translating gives CSVNGQNGDTQYF.

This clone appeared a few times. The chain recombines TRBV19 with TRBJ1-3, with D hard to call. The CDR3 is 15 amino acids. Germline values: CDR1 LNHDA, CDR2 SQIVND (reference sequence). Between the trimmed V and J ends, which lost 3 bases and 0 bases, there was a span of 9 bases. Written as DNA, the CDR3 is TGTGCCAGTAGTATTTTGACCTTCTCTGGAAACACCATATATTTT. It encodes CASSILTFSGNTIYF.

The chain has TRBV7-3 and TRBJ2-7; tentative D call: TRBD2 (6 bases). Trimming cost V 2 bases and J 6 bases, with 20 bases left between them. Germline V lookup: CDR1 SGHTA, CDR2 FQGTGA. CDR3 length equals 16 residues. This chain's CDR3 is CASSLPRGPPAGEQYF. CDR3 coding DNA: TGTGCCAGCAGCTTACCGCGGGGACCCCCCGCAGGCGAGCAGTACTTC.

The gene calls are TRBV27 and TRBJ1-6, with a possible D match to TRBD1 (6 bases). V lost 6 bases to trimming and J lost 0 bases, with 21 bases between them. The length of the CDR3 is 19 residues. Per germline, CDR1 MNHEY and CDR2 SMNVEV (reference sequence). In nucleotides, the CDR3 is TGTGCCAGCAGCCCACCGGGACATGGGGCAAGCTCCTATAATTCACCCCTCCACTTT. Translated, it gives CASSPPGHGASSYNSPLHF.

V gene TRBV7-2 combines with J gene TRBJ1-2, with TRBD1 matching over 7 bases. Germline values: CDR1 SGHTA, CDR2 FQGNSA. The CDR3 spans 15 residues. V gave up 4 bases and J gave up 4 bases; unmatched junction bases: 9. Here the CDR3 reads CASSSPGQLIYGYTF. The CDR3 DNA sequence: TGTGCCAGCAGCTCTCCGGGACAGCTGATCTATGGCTACACCTTC.

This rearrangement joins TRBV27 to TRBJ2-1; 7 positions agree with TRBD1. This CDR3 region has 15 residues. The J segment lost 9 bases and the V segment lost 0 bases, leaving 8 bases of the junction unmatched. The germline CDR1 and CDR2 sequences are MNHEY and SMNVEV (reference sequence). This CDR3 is CASSLSSLGGTEQFF. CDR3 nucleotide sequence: TGTGCCAGCAGTTTATCGAGCCTAGGGGGCACTGAGCAGTTCTTC.

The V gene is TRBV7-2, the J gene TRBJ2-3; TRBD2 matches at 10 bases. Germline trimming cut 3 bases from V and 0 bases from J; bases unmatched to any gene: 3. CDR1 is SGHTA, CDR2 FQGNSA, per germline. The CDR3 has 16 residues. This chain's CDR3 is CASSFRTSGSTDTQYF. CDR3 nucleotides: TGTGCCAGCAGCTTTCGGACTAGCGGAAGCACAGATACGCAGTATTTT.

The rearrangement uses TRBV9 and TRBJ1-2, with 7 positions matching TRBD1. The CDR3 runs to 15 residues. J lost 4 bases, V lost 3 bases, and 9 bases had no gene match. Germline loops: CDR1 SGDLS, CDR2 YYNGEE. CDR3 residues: CASSGRQGVSYGYTF. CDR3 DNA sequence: TGTGCCAGCAGCGGTAGACAGGGTGTGAGCTATGGCTACACCTTC.

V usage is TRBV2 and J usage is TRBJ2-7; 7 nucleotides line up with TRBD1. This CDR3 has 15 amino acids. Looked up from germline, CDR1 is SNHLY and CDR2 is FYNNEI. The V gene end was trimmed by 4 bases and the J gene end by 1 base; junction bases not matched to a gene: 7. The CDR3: CASSGEDRNSYEQYF. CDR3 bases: TGTGCCAGCAGTGGTGAGGACAGGAATTCCTACGAGCAGTACTTC.

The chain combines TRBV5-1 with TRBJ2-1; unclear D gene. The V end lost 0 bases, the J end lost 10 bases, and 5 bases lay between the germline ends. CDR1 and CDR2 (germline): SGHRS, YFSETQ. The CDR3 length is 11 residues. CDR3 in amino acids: CASSLGTEQFF. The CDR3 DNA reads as TGCGCCAGCAGCTTGGGCACGGAGCAGTTCTTC.

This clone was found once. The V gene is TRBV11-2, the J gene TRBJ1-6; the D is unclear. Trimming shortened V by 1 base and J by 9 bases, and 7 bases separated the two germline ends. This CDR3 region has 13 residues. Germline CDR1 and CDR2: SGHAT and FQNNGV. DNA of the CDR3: TGTGCCAGCAGCTTAGTTATGGGTTCACCCCTCCACTTT. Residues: CASSLVMGSPLHF. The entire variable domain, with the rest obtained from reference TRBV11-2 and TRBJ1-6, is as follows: EAGVAQSPRYKIIEKRQSVAFWCNPISGHATLYWYQQILGQGPKLLIQFQNNGVVDDSQLPKDRFSAERLKGVDSTLKIQPAKLEDSAVYLCASSLVMGSPLHFGNGTRLTVT.

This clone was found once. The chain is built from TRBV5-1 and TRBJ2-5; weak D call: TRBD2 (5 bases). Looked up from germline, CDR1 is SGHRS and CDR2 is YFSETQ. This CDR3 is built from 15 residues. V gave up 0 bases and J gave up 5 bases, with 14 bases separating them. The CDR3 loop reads CASSLEAALGETQYF. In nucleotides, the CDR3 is TGCGCCAGCAGCTTGGAAGCGGCCCTAGGGGAGACCCAGTACTTC. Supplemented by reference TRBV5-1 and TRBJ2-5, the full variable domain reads KAGVTQTPRYLIKTRGQQVTLSCSPISGHRSVSWYQQTPGQGLQFLFEYFSETQRNKGNFPGRFSGRQFSNSRSEMNVSTLELGDSALYLCASSLEAALGETQYFGPGTRLLVL.

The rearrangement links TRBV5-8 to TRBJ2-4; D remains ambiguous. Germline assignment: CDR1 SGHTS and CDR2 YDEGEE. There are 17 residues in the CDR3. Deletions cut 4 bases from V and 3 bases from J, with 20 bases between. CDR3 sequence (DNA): TGTGCCAGCAGCCTTTCCGGACGCTGGGGAAGCAAAAACATTCAGTACTTC. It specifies CASSLSGRWGSKNIQYF. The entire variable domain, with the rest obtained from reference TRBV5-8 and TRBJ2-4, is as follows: EAGVTQSPTHLIKTRGQQATLRCSPISGHTSVYWYQQALGLGLQFLLWYDEGEERNRGNFPPRFSGRQFPNYSSELNVNALELEDSALYLCASSLSGRWGSKNIQYFGAGTRLSVL.

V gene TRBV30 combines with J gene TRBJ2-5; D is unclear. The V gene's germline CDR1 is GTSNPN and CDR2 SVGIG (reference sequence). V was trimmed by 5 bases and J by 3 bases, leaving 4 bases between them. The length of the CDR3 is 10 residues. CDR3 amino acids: CAWGEETQYF. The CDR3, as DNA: TGTGCCTGGGGGGAAGAGACCCAGTACTTC. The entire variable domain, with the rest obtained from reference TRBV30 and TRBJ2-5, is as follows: SQTIHQWPATLVQPVGSPLSLECTVEGTSNPNLYWYRQAAGRGLQLLFYSVGIGQISSEVPQNLSASRPQDRQFILSSKKLLLSDSGFYLCAWGEETQYFGPGTRLLVL.

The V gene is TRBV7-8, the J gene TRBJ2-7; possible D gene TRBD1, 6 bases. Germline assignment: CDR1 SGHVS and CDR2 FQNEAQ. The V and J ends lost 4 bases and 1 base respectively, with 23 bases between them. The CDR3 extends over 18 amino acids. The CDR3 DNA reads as TGTGCCAGCAGCTCCCAGGGGATGGTTACTTTAATTTCCTACGAGCAGTACTTC. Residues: CASSSQGMVTLISYEQYF.